Presented here are 7 T cell receptor beta chains from one specimen sequenced in a study of OX40 agonist ivuxolimab in advanced cancers. Using immunoSEQ multiplex PCR, the repertoire was profiled, and TCRdb retains in-frame clones only, with some absent. The sample consists of around 70,000 clones, 89% of them appearing once. The source was CD4+ or CD8+ T cells sorted from blood, collected in a trial of the OX40 agonist ivuxolimab. The source of these receptors is an adult with an advanced solid tumor such as melanoma, head and neck, liver or kidney cancer.

This clone came up a few times. The chain joins TRBV5-1 to TRBJ1-1; a possible D gene is TRBD1 (5 bases). The CDR3 covers 12 residues. Germline-derived CDR1 and CDR2 are SGHRS and YFSETQ. Trimming removed 1 base at V and 5 bases at J, with 6 bases between. In DNA form, the CDR3 reads TGCGCCAGCAGCTTGCCAGGGACTGAAGCTTTCTTT. Translated, it gives CASSLPGTEAFF.

This clone was picked up one time. The genes are TRBV6-1 and TRBJ1-3; TRBD1 is a possible D gene (5 bases). The CDR3 contains 15 residues. Trimming took off 6 bases at V and 0 bases at J, with 12 bases between the two ends. In germline, CDR1 is MNHNS, CDR2 SASEGT. This CDR3 reads CASSDGASSGNTIYF. The CDR3 DNA is TGTGCCAGCAGCGACGGGGCCTCCTCTGGAAACACCATATATTTT.

CDR3 DNA: TGTGCCAGCATGGCGGGTAGCGGGAACATTCAGTACTTC. Translation gives CASMAGSGNIQYF. The chain couples TRBV6-5 to TRBJ2-4; TRBD2 matches 7 bases. Per germline, CDR1 MNHEY and CDR2 SVGAGI. There are 13 residues in the CDR3. V shed 7 bases, J shed 7 bases, and the junction held 7 bases outside the gene matches.

This chain joins TRBV6-5 and TRBJ2-7; TRBD2 matches 12 bases. The CDR3 sequence is 15 residues long. Trimming took 5 bases from V and 4 from J; bases not matched to a gene: 6. CDR1 MNHEY and CDR2 SVGAGI come from the germline V gene. CDR3 region: CASSTPTSGSYEQYF. Written as DNA, the CDR3 is TGTGCCAGCAGTACCCCGACTAGCGGGAGTTACGAGCAGTACTTC.

The chain combines TRBV5-1 with TRBJ1-2; 7 bases line up with TRBD1. The CDR3 spans 15 residues. Germline V lookup: CDR1 SGHRS, CDR2 YFSETQ. Losses at the gene ends were 3 bases for V and 4 bases for J; bases not matched to a gene: 9. Here the CDR3 DNA reads TGCGCCAGCAGCTACGGACAGGCAACTGGCTATGGCTACACCTTC. Protein product: CASSYGQATGYGYTF.

This chain uses TRBV2 with TRBJ2-6; D uncertain. V was pared by 7 bases and J by 1 base, with 11 bases between. Per the germline V gene, CDR1 is SNHLY and CDR2 is FYNNEI. This CDR3 spans 15 amino acids. The CDR3 sequence: CASMDGLSGANVLTF. CDR3 sequence (DNA): TGTGCCAGCATGGACGGCTTATCTGGGGCCAACGTCCTGACTTTC.

The chain recombines TRBV10-3 with TRBJ2-4; perhaps TRBD1 as D (6 bases). The CDR3 consists of 16 residues. Trimming pared 0 bases from V and 7 bases from J, leaving 16 bases between. The germline CDR1 and CDR2 sequences are ENHRY and SYGVKD. The CDR3 loop is CAISESIYGTRNIQYF. CDR3 nucleotides: TGTGCCATCAGTGAGTCGATTTATGGGACAAGGAACATTCAGTACTTC.